This entry lists 13 T cell receptor beta chains sequenced from one sample in a study of Tregs in tolerant kidney transplant recipients. Related graft donors supplied nonmyeloablative bone marrow transplants, and mixed chimerism was transient. The method was immunoSEQ multiplex PCR; TCRdb's version includes in-frame clones alone and lacks a portion of them. The sample has 54,000 or so clones, about 89% seen once; the top ten hold nearly 15%. Source: CD8+ T cells from blood (PBMCs), taken 24 months after the transplant. Source of these receptors: a human patient who received a combined kidney and bone marrow transplant. Some T cells may trace back to the graft donor.

J is TRBJ2-3 and V is TRBV5-1, with 9 bases identical to TRBD1. Germline CDR1 is SGHRS and CDR2 is YFSETQ. The CDR3 is 14 amino acids. J lost 3 bases, V lost 4 bases, and 3 bases had no gene match. The CDR3 DNA is TGCGCCAGCAGCATTGGACAGGGGACAGATACGCAGTATTTT. Protein sequence: CASSIGQGTDTQYF. The full variable domain, its missing parts supplied by reference TRBV5-1 and TRBJ2-3, is KAGVTQTPRYLIKTRGQQVTLSCSPISGHRSVSWYQQTPGQGLQFLFEYFSETQRNKGNFPGRFSGRQFSNSRSEMNVSTLELGDSALYLCASSIGQGTDTQYFGPGTRLTVL.

This clone has only one observation. The J gene is TRBJ1-5, the V gene TRBV7-6; D possibly corresponds to TRBD1 (5 bases). Per the germline V gene, CDR1 is SGHVS and CDR2 is FNYEAQ. This CDR3 has 17 amino acids. Between the trimmed V and J ends, which lost 7 bases and 3 bases, there was a span of 22 bases. The CDR3 region has the DNA TGTGCCAGCATCCCGCTTCAGGACATCGACCACAATCAGCCCCAGCATTTT. It codes for CASIPLQDIDHNQPQHF.

The chain has TRBV11-2 and TRBJ1-3; no reliable D call. Deletions cut 1 base from V and 0 bases from J, with 7 bases between. This CDR3 is 15 amino acids long. Germline V gene data show CDR1 as SGHAT and CDR2 as FQNNGV. The CDR3 loop reads CASSLGFSSGNTIYF. CDR3 DNA sequence: TGTGCCAGCAGCTTAGGGTTCAGCTCTGGAAACACCATATATTTT.

The chain uses TRBV27 and TRBJ2-3, with TRBD2 as a possible D gene (5 bases). The CDR3 length is 11 residues. From germline, CDR1 is MNHEY and CDR2 SMNVEV (reference sequence). The V end was cut by 5 bases, the J end by 10 bases, with 10 bases between. CDR3 bases: TGTGCCAGCAGTCAAGTGGGAGCGCAGTATTTT. Its protein product is CASSQVGAQYF.

This rearrangement joins TRBV6-4 to TRBJ2-3; maybe TRBD1 (5 bases). The CDR3 covers 16 residues. CDR1 and CDR2 (germline): MRHNA, SNTAGT. The V and J ends lost 7 bases and 1 base respectively, with 18 bases between them. CDR3 amino acids: CASTLRGVSRTDTQYF. CDR3 DNA: TGTGCCAGCACCTTAAGGGGCGTCTCTCGCACAGATACGCAGTATTTT.

V gene TRBV5-4 combines with J gene TRBJ2-5; perhaps TRBD1 as D (6 bases). V lost 5 bases and J lost 1, with 12 bases in between. This CDR3 comprises 14 residues. In germline, CDR1 is SGHNT, CDR2 YYREEE (reference sequence). In DNA, the CDR3 is TGTGCCAGCAGGGGCAGGGGAGCCCAAGAGACCCAGTACTTC. Translation gives CASRGRGAQETQYF.

This chain joins TRBV11-2 and TRBJ2-3; D call uncertain. V lost 0 bases, J lost 6 bases, and 7 bases lay in between. The CDR3 totals 13 residues. Per the germline V gene, CDR1 is SGHAT and CDR2 is FQNNGV. CDR3 sequence: CASSLDILDTQYF. The CDR3, as DNA: TGTGCCAGCAGCTTAGATATTTTGGATACGCAGTATTTT.

The chain couples TRBV9 to TRBJ1-3, with D maybe TRBD1 (5 bases). V was trimmed by 5 bases and J by 3 bases, leaving 9 bases between them. The CDR3 extends over 13 amino acids. Per the germline V gene, CDR1 is SGDLS and CDR2 is YYNGEE. CDR3 nucleotide sequence: TGTGCCAGCAGGGCTGACAGTGGAAACACCATATATTTT. It codes for CASRADSGNTIYF. The full variable domain, in which reference TRBV9 and TRBJ1-3 provide the parts outside the CDR3, is DSGVTQTPKHLITATGQRVTLRCSPRSGDLSVYWYQQSLDQGLQFLIQYYNGEERAKGNILERFSAQQFPDLHSELNLSSLELGDSALYFCASRADSGNTIYFGEGSWLTVV.

The chain is built from TRBV9 and TRBJ2-7; D is perhaps TRBD1 (6 bases). The ends were cut back, 0 bases at V and 5 bases at J, with 18 bases in the middle. The CDR3 is 16 residues long. The germline V gene encodes CDR1 SGDLS and CDR2 YYNGEE. CDR3 protein: CASSVGGHNAVNEQYF. CDR3 bases: TGTGCCAGCAGCGTAGGGGGACATAATGCGGTCAACGAGCAGTACTTC.

The chain employs TRBV19 and TRBJ1-5; tentative D call: TRBD1 (5 bases). Trimming pared 3 bases from V and 7 bases from J, leaving 16 bases between. This CDR3 comprises 15 residues. Germline values: CDR1 LNHDA, CDR2 SQIVND (reference sequence). For the CDR3, the DNA is TGTGCCAGTAGTATGGGGACCCGGGGGGTCCAGCCCCAGCATTTT. Its protein is CASSMGTRGVQPQHF.

The genes are TRBV10-3 and TRBJ2-2, with 14 positions matching TRBD2. Germline V CDR1 and CDR2: ENHRY, SYGVKD. This CDR3 region has 18 residues. V was pared by 3 bases and J by 5 bases, with 8 bases of the junction left unmatched. The CDR3, as DNA: TGTGCCATCAGTGATGTGGGACTAGCGGGAGTGTATACCGGGGAGCTGTTTTTT. It is translated as CAISDVGLAGVYTGELFF.

The V call is TRBV27, the J call TRBJ1-1; 7 nucleotides agree with TRBD1. The germline gives CDR1 MNHEY, CDR2 SMNVEV (reference sequence). Germline trimming cut 6 bases from V and 7 bases from J; bases unmatched to any gene: 8. The CDR3 extends over 13 amino acids. CDR3 in DNA: TGTGCCAGCAGCCCAGAAGGGGACAGTGAAGCTTTCTTT. Translating it yields CASSPEGDSEAFF.

Notes on this clone: The junction and the germline gene differ at one end; a read error may be behind it. The CDR3 loop is CASSQDRLPGGLFF. The CDR3 nucleotides read TGCGCCAGCAGCCAAGATAGGCTCCCCGGGGGGCTGTTTTTT. The chain is built from TRBV4-3 and TRBJ2-2; perhaps TRBD2 as D (6 bases). Germline V gives CDR1 LGHNA, CDR2 YSLEER. This CDR3 comprises 14 residues.